The next 32 T cell receptor beta chains were all read from a single sample in a study of blood T cell repertoires in COVID-19 (dated by TCRdb to about 2020). Library prep was done by the immunoSEQ multiplex PCR assay. In its TCRdb copy, this immuneACCESS table keeps in-frame sequences only and misses some clones. Where compared with another copy, unresolved V genes explain less than half of these, and the others have no known cause. Counted in this sample were 54,000 or so clones; over 80% of them appeared once. Of the sample, about 3.5% is held by the ten largest clones. Sequenced sample: peripheral blood. These receptor sequences come from a human donor in a cohort sampled during active COVID-19.

The genes are TRBV5-1 and TRBJ2-2, with 10 bases aligning to TRBD2. Trimming cost V 4 bases and J 3 bases; bases outside gene matches: 9. The germline V gene has CDR1 SGHRS and CDR2 YFSETQ. The CDR3 runs 17 residues. The CDR3 reads CASSTGLSGGDTGELFF. DNA for the CDR3: TGCGCCAGCAGCACCGGATTAAGCGGGGGGGACACCGGGGAGCTGTTTTTT. The full variable domain, completed using reference TRBV5-1 and TRBJ2-2, is KAGVTQTPRYLIKTRGQQVTLSCSPISGHRSVSWYQQTPGQGLQFLFEYFSETQRNKGNFPGRFSGRQFSNSRSEMNVSTLELGDSALYLCASSTGLSGGDTGELFFGEGSRLTVL.

V is TRBV4-1 and J is TRBJ2-7; TRBD2 is a possible D gene (6 bases). Germline lookup yields CDR1 MGHRA and CDR2 YSYEKL. CDR3 length: 14 residues. V lost 2 bases and J 1 base, leaving 9 bases between the germline ends. The CDR3 here is CASSQPGSSYEQYF. The CDR3 DNA is TGCGCCAGCAGCCAACCCGGGAGTTCCTACGAGCAGTACTTC.

DNA of the CDR3: TGCGCCAGCAGCCAAGATCGGCAGGGCTATTACGAGCAGTACTTC. It yields the protein CASSQDRQGYYEQYF. The rearrangement uses TRBV4-3 and TRBJ2-7; possibly TRBD1 for D (5 bases). Per germline, CDR1 LGHNA and CDR2 YSLEER. The CDR3 is 15 amino acids. The V end lost 0 bases, the J end lost 4 bases, and 13 bases lay between the germline ends.

This chain uses TRBV6-5 with TRBJ2-5, with 7 bases lining up with TRBD1. The CDR3 length is 14 residues. The trim removed 5 bases at V and 2 bases at J, leaving 5 bases unmatched. The germline gives CDR1 MNHEY, CDR2 SVGAGI. CDR3 bases: TGTGCCAGCAGTCCGGACAGGCGACAAGAGACCCAGTACTTC. Amino acids: CASSPDRRQETQYF.

This chain uses TRBV7-3 with TRBJ2-2, with 7 bases fitting TRBD2. In germline, CDR1 is SGHTA, CDR2 FQGTGA. The CDR3 extends over 15 amino acids. The junction had 4 bases not matched to a gene; V was cut back by 2 bases and J by 4 bases. The CDR3 reads CASSLGGSGTGELFF. CDR3 in DNA: TGTGCCAGCAGCTTAGGCGGGAGCGGCACCGGGGAGCTGTTTTTT.

This clone has a handful of counts. The V call is TRBV7-2, the J call TRBJ2-2; D gene ambiguous. CDR3 size: 15 residues. With 3 bases removed from V and 4 bases from J, the gap between germline ends came to 12 bases. Germline values: CDR1 SGHTA, CDR2 FQGNSA. CDR3 sequence: CASSLVQAITGELFF. The CDR3 DNA is TGTGCCAGCAGCTTGGTCCAGGCCATCACCGGGGAGCTGTTTTTT.

The gene calls are TRBV19 and TRBJ1-2; D may be TRBD1 (5 bases). Trimming left V 7 bases short and J 8 bases short, with 14 bases between. The length of the CDR3 is 12 residues. In germline, CDR1 is LNHDA, CDR2 SQIVND (reference sequence). The DNA for the CDR3 is TGTGCCAGTAAAGTGGGAGGGGCGGGCTACACCTTC. It translates to CASKVGGAGYTF.

The chain combines TRBV18 with TRBJ2-6; D not resolved. Germline V gene data show CDR1 as KGHSH and CDR2 as LQKENI. Trimming stripped 4 bases from V and 0 bases from J, with 22 bases between. This CDR3 region has 20 residues. Written as DNA, the CDR3 is TGTGCCAGCTCACTACAGACATTTACGGCTCCAAGCTCTGGGGCCAACGTCCTGACTTTC. It is translated as CASSLQTFTAPSSGANVLTF.

This clone was seen a single time. The chain is built from TRBV7-6 and TRBJ2-3; D gene unclear. The germline V gene encodes CDR1 SGHVS and CDR2 FNYEAQ. V lost 1 base to trimming and J lost 4 bases, with 12 bases between them. The CDR3 covers 15 residues. CDR3 coding DNA: TGTGCCAGCAGCTTAGACTCTCTTAGTCCAGATACGCAGTATTTT. Protein: CASSLDSLSPDTQYF.

The CDR3 sequence: CASSLVGISSGNTIYF. Written as DNA, the CDR3 is TGTGCCAGCAGCTTAGTGGGCATCAGCTCTGGAAACACCATATATTTT. The rearrangement uses TRBV7-2 and TRBJ1-3; D is undetermined. Trimming removed 1 base at V and 0 bases at J, with 10 bases between. CDR3 length: 16 amino acids. CDR1 is SGHTA and CDR2 is FQGNSA in the germline V gene.

This clone was observed a single time. The genes are TRBV24-1 and TRBJ2-1, with a possible D match to TRBD1 (6 bases). V was cut by 4 bases and J by 7 bases, with 10 bases left in between. The CDR3 sequence is 13 residues long. Germline CDR1 KGHDR, CDR2 SFDVKD. This CDR3 reads CATSDPGVNEQFF. DNA of the CDR3: TGTGCCACCAGTGACCCAGGGGTAAATGAGCAGTTCTTC.

The V and J genes are TRBV7-2 and TRBJ2-5, with 16 bases matching TRBD2. The germline V gene has CDR1 SGHTA and CDR2 FQGNSA. CDR3 length: 16 amino acids. Trimming took 5 bases from V and 4 from J; bases not matched to a gene: 4. DNA for the CDR3: TGTGCCAGCAGCCCGGGACTAGCGGGAGGGCGAGAGACCCAGTACTTC. This gives the protein CASSPGLAGGRETQYF.

CDR3: CASSTQGYEQYF. As DNA, the CDR3 is TGTGCCAGCAGTACTCAGGGGTACGAGCAGTACTTC. This chain links TRBV7-9 with TRBJ2-7; perhaps TRBD1 as D (6 bases). This CDR3 region has 12 residues. Trimming took 6 bases from V and 4 from J, leaving 10 bases between them. Germline CDR1 reads SEHNR; CDR2 reads FQNEAQ (reference sequence).

To note about this clone: At one of its ends the junction is not consistent with the germline gene, which may arise from a read error. The chain uses TRBV4-1 and TRBJ2-1; tentatively, D is TRBD1 (5 bases). Germline V gene data show CDR1 as MGHRA and CDR2 as YSYEKL. CDR3 size: 16 residues. The CDR3 protein is CASSQELQGVHNGQFF. The CDR3 DNA follows: TGCGCCAGCAGCCAAGAATTGCAAGGGGTACACAATGGGCAGTTCTTC.

The chain links TRBV9 to TRBJ1-1, with TRBD1 matching over 9 bases. The germline gives CDR1 SGDLS, CDR2 YYNGEE. This CDR3 has 14 amino acids. V trimming: 3 bases; J trimming: 5 bases; junction bases outside the gene matches: 5. In DNA, the CDR3 is TGTGCCAGCAGCGCGGGACAGGGAGGAACTGAAGCTTTCTTT. Residues: CASSAGQGGTEAFF.

This chain links TRBV7-6 with TRBJ2-1, with D possibly matching TRBD1 (5 bases). Deletions cut 3 bases from V and 3 bases from J, with 12 bases between. The CDR3 has 15 amino acids. Germline V lookup: CDR1 SGHVS, CDR2 FNYEAQ. Here the CDR3 DNA reads TGTGCCAGCAGCTTTATAGGGGTGGGCTACAATGAGCAGTTCTTC. Translation gives CASSFIGVGYNEQFF.

The rearrangement uses TRBV24-1 and TRBJ2-2; D not certain. From germline, CDR1 is KGHDR and CDR2 SFDVKD. The CDR3 runs 16 residues. The V and J ends lost 7 bases and 5 bases respectively, with 19 bases between them. The CDR3 loop is CATSALAGGNTGELFF. As DNA, the CDR3 is TGTGCCACCAGCGCATTGGCAGGTGGTAATACCGGGGAGCTGTTTTTT.

This clone was counted between two and nine times. The chain links TRBV7-9 to TRBJ1-5; 7 bases line up with TRBD1. Germline V gene lookup returns CDR1 SEHNR and CDR2 FQNEAQ (reference sequence). This CDR3 spans 14 amino acids. Trimming took 5 bases from V and 2 from J; bases not matched to a gene: 3. The CDR3: CASSRGQGNQPQHF. The DNA of the CDR3 is TGTGCCAGCAGCCGCGGACAGGGCAATCAGCCCCAGCATTTT.

The chain has TRBV5-1 and TRBJ1-5, with TRBD1 identical over 7 bases. J was trimmed by 0 bases and V by 0 bases; bases with no gene match: 18. Germline V lookup: CDR1 SGHRS, CDR2 YFSETQ. The CDR3 length is 21 residues. CDR3 sequence: CASSLAGGDRPAPYSNQPQHF. DNA for the CDR3: TGCGCCAGCAGCTTGGCTGGCGGGGACAGACCGGCCCCATATAGCAATCAGCCCCAGCATTTT.

The V gene is TRBV19, the J gene TRBJ1-2, with D possibly matching TRBD1 (6 bases). CDR1 is LNHDA, CDR2 SQIVND, per germline (reference sequence). The CDR3 is 14 amino acids. V was cut by 6 bases and J by 3 bases, with 14 bases left in between. The CDR3 DNA follows: TGTGCCAGTAGCGGACAGTATCGGGACTATGGCTACACCTTC. As protein: CASSGQYRDYGYTF. The full variable domain, with the rest looked up from reference TRBV19 and TRBJ1-2, is DGGITQSPKYLFRKEGQNVTLSCEQNLNHDAMYWYRQDPGQGLRLIYYSQIVNDFQKGDIAEGYSVSREKKESFPLTVTSAQKNPTAFYLCASSGQYRDYGYTFGSGTRLTVV.

The V and J genes are TRBV19 and TRBJ1-2; the D gene is possibly TRBD1 (5 bases). The CDR3 spans 11 residues. V lost 7 bases to trimming and J lost 8 bases, with 11 bases between them. CDR1 and CDR2 from the germline V gene are LNHDA and SQIVND (reference sequence). DNA of the CDR3: TGTGCCAGTATTGGAGGGGTCGGCTACACCTTC. Encoded protein: CASIGGVGYTF.

This clone was seen only once. The rearrangement joins TRBV19 to TRBJ1-4; D uncertain. The V gene lost 5 bases and the J gene lost 7 bases, with 11 bases spanning the gap. CDR1 and CDR2 from the germline V gene are LNHDA and SQIVND (reference sequence). CDR3 length equals 13 residues. Here the CDR3 reads CASSPAGVEKLFF. CDR3 sequence (DNA): TGTGCCAGTAGTCCCGCCGGAGTTGAAAAACTGTTTTTT.

The gene calls are TRBV19 and TRBJ2-7; tentative D call: TRBD1 (5 bases). The CDR3 length is 15 residues. Looked up from germline, CDR1 is LNHDA and CDR2 is SQIVND (reference sequence). Trimming took 3 bases from V and 3 from J, leaving 15 bases between them. CDR3 region: CASSIGSGHIYEQYF. In nucleotides, the CDR3 is TGTGCCAGTAGTATCGGATCAGGACACATCTACGAGCAGTACTTC.

The chain carries TRBV6-5 and TRBJ2-3; unclear D gene. Germline assignment: CDR1 MNHEY and CDR2 SVGAGI. V was cut by 2 bases and J by 6 bases, with 9 bases left in between. The CDR3 runs to 13 residues. The CDR3 loop reads CASSYGGLDTQYF. In nucleotides, the CDR3 is TGTGCCAGCAGTTACGGCGGTTTGGATACGCAGTATTTT.

The V and J genes are TRBV5-1 and TRBJ2-3; D is ambiguous. The ends were cut back, 4 bases at V and 1 base at J, with 7 bases in the middle. CDR3 length: 13 residues. Per germline, CDR1 SGHRS and CDR2 YFSETQ. CDR3 in DNA: TGCGCCAGCAGCGACCAGGGCACAGATACGCAGTATTTT. Translated: CASSDQGTDTQYF.

The chain employs TRBV18 and TRBJ2-5; 8 bases match TRBD2. The germline gives CDR1 KGHSH, CDR2 LQKENI. The CDR3 sequence is 16 residues long. The junction had 7 bases not matched to a gene; V was cut back by 1 base and J by 3 bases. The CDR3 protein is CASSPQVTTSEETQYF. CDR3 in DNA: TGTGCCAGCTCACCACAAGTGACGACTAGCGAAGAGACCCAGTACTTC.

The rearrangement joins TRBV7-2 to TRBJ1-2; D unclear. The CDR3 sequence is 13 residues long. Per the germline V gene, CDR1 is SGHTA and CDR2 is FQGNSA. V was clipped by 1 base and J by 2 bases, with 5 bases between them. CDR3 residues: CASSLDSNYGYTF. CDR3 DNA sequence: TGTGCCAGCAGCTTAGACAGCAACTATGGCTACACCTTC. Complete variable domain (other parts from reference TRBV7-2 and TRBJ1-2): GAGVSQSPSNKVTEKGKDVELRCDPISGHTALYWYRQSLGQGLEFLIYFQGNSAPDKSGLPSDRFSAERTGGSVSTLTIQRTQQEDSAVYLCASSLDSNYGYTFGSGTRLTVV.

The rearrangement uses TRBV19 and TRBJ2-7; 13 positions match TRBD2. Germline-derived CDR1 and CDR2 are LNHDA and SQIVND (reference sequence). The V segment lost 1 base and the J segment 1 base; nucleotides outside the gene matches: 7. The CDR3 has 18 residues. The CDR3 DNA reads as TGTGCCAGTAGTATAGTGACTAGCGGGAGGTTCGTTTCCTACGAGCAGTACTTC. Amino acid sequence: CASSIVTSGRFVSYEQYF.

V and J are TRBV11-2 and TRBJ2-7; 8 bases are shared with TRBD2. Germline V CDR1 and CDR2: SGHAT, FQNNGV. This CDR3 comprises 16 residues. V lost 5 bases, J lost 3 bases, and 12 bases stayed unmatched. For the CDR3, the DNA is TGTGCCAGCAGCCTAGGTGTCGGGACTAGTATCTACGAGCAGTACTTC. Translating it yields CASSLGVGTSIYEQYF.

The V and J genes are TRBV15 and TRBJ2-4, with D tentatively TRBD1 (5 bases). Between the trimmed V and J ends, which lost 0 bases and 10 bases, there was a span of 10 bases. The germline CDR1 and CDR2 sequences are LNHNV and YYDKDF (reference sequence). The CDR3 runs 13 residues. Written as DNA, the CDR3 is TGTGCCACCAGCAGAGAAAGGTCAGGGATTCAGTACTTC. Residues: CATSRERSGIQYF.

The chain links TRBV19 to TRBJ1-5; D unresolved. Germline CDR1 reads LNHDA; CDR2 reads SQIVND (reference sequence). Trimming shortened V by 3 bases and J by 7 bases, and 7 bases separated the two germline ends. The CDR3 is 12 amino acids. CDR3 nucleotides: TGTGCCAGTAGTATCCGAGGACAGCCCCAGCATTTT. Its translation is CASSIRGQPQHF.

CDR3 amino acids: CSASGGTNYGYTF. CDR3 bases: TGCAGTGCTAGTGGGGGGACAAACTATGGCTACACCTTC. The chain couples TRBV20-1 to TRBJ1-2; D possibly corresponds to TRBD1 (6 bases). The V gene lost 3 bases and the J gene lost 2 bases, with 10 bases spanning the gap. The CDR3 has 13 amino acids. Germline CDR1 is DFQATT and CDR2 is SNEGSKA (reference sequence).